This TCR beta chain is drawn from a study of T-cell memory formation after mild COVID-19. Study-wide background: Largely donor-specific sequence clusters came from a couple of donors.

After 5'RACE with constant-segment primers, TCR alpha and TCR beta cDNA libraries carrying sample barcodes and UMIs were obtained. TCRdb called the 5' RACE reads again in MiXCR, with one record for every CDR3 protein. The table lists around 200,000 distinct CDR3 sequences, roughly 10% of them singletons. Study results and limitations: CD4+ contracting clones were found mainly in CM and EM, and CD8+ ones in EMRA. Some clones that responded turned up in pre-infection memory, which suggests that cross-reactive memory joined in.

The CDR3 totals 14 residues. V was clipped by 5 bases and J by 2 bases, with 11 bases between them. CDR1 and CDR2 from the germline V gene are SGHTA and FQGNSA. For this clonotype: Its antigen is as yet unknown.

The specimen sequenced was PBMCs or a T cell subset sorted from them (not recorded which). The chain uses TRBV7-2 and TRBJ2-3, with D perhaps matching TRBD2 (6 bases). This receptor was taken from a man aged 18-30 years who had mild COVID-19 (a few samples of this study predate the infection). Cell type and time point are not known. The CDR3 sequence: CASSPSGDTDTQYF. CDR3 sequence (DNA): TGTGCCAGCAGCCCGTCGGGGGACACAGATACGCAGTATTTT.